This T cell receptor (beta chain) originates from a study of Graves' ophthalmopathy and Graves' hyperthyroidism. Germline V lookup: CDR1 MNHEY, CDR2 SVGEGT. Trimming took off 5 bases at V and 0 bases at J, with 19 bases between the two ends. This CDR3 has 17 amino acids. Points from the study as a whole: The majority of expanded thyroid clonotypes above 0.001 frequency also occurred in blood. In separating ophthalmopathy from stable hyperthyroidism, a 13-signature model achieved 85% to 90% sensitivity and around 80% specificity.

This clonotype has a count of ten or more. Its antigen is unknown. Amplification of TCR beta CDR3 regions used RNA transcripts. Following a first-round RT-PCR that used HTBI primers, a second-round multiplex PCR was carried out. Each CDR3 protein is one row after TCRdb ran MiXCR on the multiplex PCR reads. The sample yields hundreds of thousands of distinct CDR3 sequences, around 21% seen once. The receptor comes from a woman aged 18-29 years with stable Graves' hyperthyroidism. The chain has TRBV6-2 or TRBV6-3 and TRBJ2-5, with D possibly matching TRBD1 (6 bases). The sample taken for sequencing was peripheral blood. CDR3: CASSPPGTLIDQETQYF. DNA for the CDR3: TGTGCCAGCAGTCCCCCCGGGACACTCATTGACCAAGAGACCCAGTACTTC.